These 10 T cell receptor beta chains were all obtained from the same sample, sequenced in a study of post-analysis software for immune sequencing data. Study-level results: Patients showed TRBV5-6, TRBV5-1 and TRBV20-1 among a few TRBV segments more frequent than in controls.

These receptors' targets are unknown. The library was made from cDNA and included unique molecular identifiers. TCRdb called the PCR reads again in MiXCR, with one record for every CDR3 protein. This table has some 690,000 distinct CDR3 sequences, roughly three fifths appearing once. The specimen sequenced was blood. Every receptor here comes from a girl aged 2 to 10 with multiple sclerosis.

This clonotype came up a few times. The genes are TRBV4-3 and TRBJ2-1; TRBD1 matches at 11 bases. The CDR3 has 15 residues. Germline trimming cut 2 bases from V and 6 bases from J; bases unmatched to any gene: 3. The V gene's germline CDR1 is LGHNA and CDR2 YSLEER. The CDR3 region has the DNA TGCGCCAGCAGCCAACCGGACAGGGGGCTCAATGAGCAGTTCTTC. It translates to CASSQPDRGLNEQFF.

The rearrangement joins TRBV14 to TRBJ2-3; D is perhaps TRBD2 (6 bases). Deletions cut 0 bases from V and 2 bases from J, with 12 bases between. The CDR3 runs to 16 residues. Germline-derived CDR1 and CDR2 are SGHDN and FVKESK. The CDR3 region is CASSQDNLAFTDTQYF. CDR3 DNA sequence: TGTGCCAGCAGCCAAGATAACCTAGCGTTCACAGATACGCAGTATTTT.

The genes are TRBV7-6 and TRBJ2-3; D not certain. This CDR3 has 15 amino acids. The germline V gene encodes CDR1 SGHVS and CDR2 FNYEAQ. Trimming pared 4 bases from V and 0 bases from J, leaving 11 bases between. Written as DNA, the CDR3 is TGTGCCAGCAGCTCTCAGGTAGCTAGCACAGATACGCAGTATTTT. This encodes CASSSQVASTDTQYF.

The V and J genes are TRBV6-1 and TRBJ1-2; 7 bases are a match to TRBD1. Germline loops: CDR1 MNHNS, CDR2 SASEGT. Losses at the gene ends were 0 bases for V and 5 bases for J; bases not matched to a gene: 3. CDR3 length equals 14 residues. The CDR3, as DNA: TGTGCCAGCAGTGAAGCCCCAGGGGGATATGGCTACACCTTC. Translation gives CASSEAPGGYGYTF.

This clonotype was seen only once. The J gene is TRBJ1-2, the V gene TRBV24-1, with a possible D match to TRBD1 (5 bases). V lost 5 bases to trimming and J lost 5 bases, with 5 bases between them. CDR1 is KGHDR and CDR2 is SFDVKD in the germline V gene. The CDR3 sequence is 11 residues long. The CDR3 nucleotides read TGTGCCACCAGTGCAGGGTATGGCTACACCTTC. Protein product: CATSAGYGYTF.

V usage is TRBV29-1 and J usage is TRBJ1-5; 9 bases match TRBD1. The V segment lost 7 bases and the J segment 3 bases; nucleotides outside the gene matches: 4. Looked up from germline, CDR1 is SQVTM and CDR2 is ANQGSEA. The CDR3 is 13 residues long. The CDR3 here is CSAGTGNNQPQHF. The CDR3 bases are TGCAGCGCTGGGACAGGGAACAATCAGCCCCAGCATTTT.

V and J are TRBV28 and TRBJ2-5; no firm D call. Germline V CDR1 and CDR2: MDHEN, SYDVKM. V was pared by 3 bases and J by 0 bases, with 8 bases between. The CDR3 contains 14 residues. The CDR3 region has the DNA TGTGCCAGCAGTTTTCAGACTTACCAAGAGACCCAGTACTTC. As protein: CASSFQTYQETQYF.

The CDR3 protein is CSAGGGGLENTIYF. The DNA of the CDR3 is TGCAGCGCCGGAGGAGGGGGCCTGGAAAACACCATATATTTT. The V and J genes are TRBV29-1 and TRBJ1-3; the match to TRBD1 covers 7 bases. The trim removed 7 bases at V and 6 bases at J, leaving 12 bases unmatched. Looked up from germline, CDR1 is SQVTM and CDR2 is ANQGSEA. This CDR3 has 14 residues.

This clonotype was counted between two and nine times. The chain is built from TRBV5-1 and TRBJ2-5; D remains unclear. CDR3 size: 14 residues. V lost 1 base and J 0 bases, leaving 7 bases between the germline ends. Germline loops: CDR1 SGHRS, CDR2 YFSETQ. The CDR3 DNA is TGCGCCAGCAGCTTGCCCTCGTACCAAGAGACCCAGTACTTC. Translating it yields CASSLPSYQETQYF. Using reference TRBV5-1 and TRBJ2-5 for the parts outside the CDR3, the full variable domain is KAGVTQTPRYLIKTRGQQVTLSCSPISGHRSVSWYQQTPGQGLQFLFEYFSETQRNKGNFPGRFSGRQFSNSRSEMNVSTLELGDSALYLCASSLPSYQETQYFGPGTRLLVL.

The CDR3 sequence: CASTLGTRKHGYTF. In DNA, the CDR3 is TGTGCCAGCACCTTAGGGACGCGGAAGCATGGCTACACCTTC. This chain connects TRBV12-3 or TRBV12-4 to TRBJ1-2, with D perhaps matching TRBD1 (5 bases). CDR3 length equals 14 residues. Trimming left V 7 bases short and J 6 bases short, with 18 bases between.